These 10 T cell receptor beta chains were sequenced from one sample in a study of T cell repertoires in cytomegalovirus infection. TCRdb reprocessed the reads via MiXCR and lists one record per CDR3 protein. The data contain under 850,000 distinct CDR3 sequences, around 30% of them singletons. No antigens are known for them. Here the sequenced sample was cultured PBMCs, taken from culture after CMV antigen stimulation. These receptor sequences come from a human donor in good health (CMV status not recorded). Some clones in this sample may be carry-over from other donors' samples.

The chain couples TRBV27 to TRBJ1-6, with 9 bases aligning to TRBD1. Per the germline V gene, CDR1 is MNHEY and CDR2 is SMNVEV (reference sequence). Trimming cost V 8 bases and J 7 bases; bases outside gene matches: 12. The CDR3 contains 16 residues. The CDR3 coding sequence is TGTGCCAGCCGAGTATGGGGACAGGGATTAAATTCACCCCTCCACTTT. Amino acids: CASRVWGQGLNSPLHF.

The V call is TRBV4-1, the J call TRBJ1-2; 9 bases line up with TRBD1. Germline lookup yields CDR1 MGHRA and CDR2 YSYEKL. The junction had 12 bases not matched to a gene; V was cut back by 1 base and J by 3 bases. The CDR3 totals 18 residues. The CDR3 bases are TGCGCCAGCAGCCAAGCCGTATCTGGGACAGGGAGAGACTATGGCTACACCTTC. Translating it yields CASSQAVSGTGRDYGYTF.

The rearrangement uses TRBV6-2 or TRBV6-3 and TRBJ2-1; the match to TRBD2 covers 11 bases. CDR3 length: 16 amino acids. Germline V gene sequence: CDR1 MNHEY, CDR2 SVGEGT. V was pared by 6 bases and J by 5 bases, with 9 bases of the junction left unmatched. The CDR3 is CASRRDSGRVHNEQFF. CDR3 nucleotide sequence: TGTGCCAGCAGGAGGGATAGCGGGAGGGTCCACAATGAGCAGTTCTTC.

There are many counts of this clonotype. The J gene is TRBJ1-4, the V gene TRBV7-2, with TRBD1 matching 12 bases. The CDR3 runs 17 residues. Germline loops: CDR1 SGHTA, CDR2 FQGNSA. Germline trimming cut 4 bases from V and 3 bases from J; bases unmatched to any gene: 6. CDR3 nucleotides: TGTGCCAGCAGCTCCGGGACAGGGGGCCAGGCTAATGAAAAACTGTTTTTT. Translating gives CASSSGTGGQANEKLFF. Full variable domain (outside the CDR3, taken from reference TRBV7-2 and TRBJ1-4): GAGVSQSPSNKVTEKGKDVELRCDPISGHTALYWYRQSLGQGLEFLIYFQGNSAPDKSGLPSDRFSAERTGGSVSTLTIQRTQQEDSAVYLCASSSGTGGQANEKLFFGSGTQLSVL.

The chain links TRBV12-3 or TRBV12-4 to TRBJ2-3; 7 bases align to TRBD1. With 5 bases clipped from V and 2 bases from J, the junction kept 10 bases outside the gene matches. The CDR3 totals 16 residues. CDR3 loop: CASSPGPGQPTDTQYF. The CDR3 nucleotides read TGTGCCAGCAGTCCGGGCCCGGGACAGCCCACAGATACGCAGTATTTT.

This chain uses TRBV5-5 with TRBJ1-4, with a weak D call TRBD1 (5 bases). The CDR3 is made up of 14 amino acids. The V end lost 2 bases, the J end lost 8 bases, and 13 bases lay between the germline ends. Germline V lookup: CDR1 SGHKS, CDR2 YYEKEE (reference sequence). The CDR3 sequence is CASSFGGTDEKLFF. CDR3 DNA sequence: TGTGCCAGCAGCTTTGGAGGGACGGACGAAAAACTGTTTTTT.

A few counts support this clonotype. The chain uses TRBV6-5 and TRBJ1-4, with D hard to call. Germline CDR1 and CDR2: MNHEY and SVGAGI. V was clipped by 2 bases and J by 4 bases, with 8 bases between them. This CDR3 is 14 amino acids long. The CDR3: CASSYRESNEKLFF. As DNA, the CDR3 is TGTGCCAGCAGTTACAGGGAAAGTAATGAAAAACTGTTTTTT.

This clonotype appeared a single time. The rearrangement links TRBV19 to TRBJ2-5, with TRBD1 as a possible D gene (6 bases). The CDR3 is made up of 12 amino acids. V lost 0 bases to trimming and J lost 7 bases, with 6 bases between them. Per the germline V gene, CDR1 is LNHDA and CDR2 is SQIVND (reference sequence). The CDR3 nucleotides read TGTGCCAGTAGTATAGAAGGGGGGACCCAGTACTTC. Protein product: CASSIEGGTQYF.

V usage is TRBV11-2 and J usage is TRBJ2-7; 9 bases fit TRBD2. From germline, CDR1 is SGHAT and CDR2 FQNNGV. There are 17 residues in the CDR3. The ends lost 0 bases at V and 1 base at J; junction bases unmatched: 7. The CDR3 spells CASSLDRASGTSYEQYF. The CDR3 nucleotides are TGTGCCAGCAGCTTAGATCGGGCTAGCGGGACTTCCTACGAGCAGTACTTC.

In DNA, the CDR3 is TGTGCCAGCAACCAGGGCGGGAGAGGAGAGACCCAGTACTTC. It yields the protein CASNQGGRGETQYF. J is TRBJ2-5 and V is TRBV11-2, with 7 bases that match TRBD2. Germline-derived CDR1 and CDR2 are SGHAT and FQNNGV. CDR3 length: 14 amino acids. The junction had 9 bases not matched to a gene; V was cut back by 7 bases and J by 4 bases.